Listed below are T cell receptor beta chains from one sample, sequenced in a study of T cell repertoires in cytomegalovirus infection. TCRdb reprocessed the reads via MiXCR and lists one record per CDR3 protein. Of about 260,000 distinct CDR3 sequences in the sample, over 8% were seen once. The sample taken for sequencing was PBMCs. The receptors stem from a human donor in good health (CMV status not recorded). Some clones in this sample may be carry-over from other donors' samples. The CDR3 runs from the conserved cysteine through the conserved F or W. A D gene is named only where the DNA matches it firmly. The listing skips clone size in some rows; elsewhere it reads once, few, many or a size class.

>few|-|TRBV29-1|TRBJ1-6
TGCAGCGTGCAGGTGACTAAGGATTCACCCCTCCACTTT
CSVQVTKDSPLHF
>-|TRBD2|TRBV20-1|TRBJ2-1
TGCAGTGCTAGAGGTGCTAGCGGGAGGGCGGCACCCTACAATGAGCAGTTCTTC
CSARGASGRAAPYNEQFF
>many|-|TRBV28|TRBJ1-6
TGTGCCAGCGCAATAGGGGTGGATAATTCACCCCTCCACTTT
CASAIGVDNSPLHF
>many|TRBD2|TRBV7-2|TRBJ2-3
TGTGCCAGCAGCTTCGACACTAGCGTCGGCACAGATACGCAGTATTTT
CASSFDTSVGTDTQYF
>-|-|TRBV28|TRBJ1-2
TGTGCCAGCAGGCGTGGTGGCTACACCTTC
CASRRGGYTF
>-|TRBD1|TRBV6-1|TRBJ2-7
TGTGCCAGCATTAGGGACAGCTCCTACGAGCAGTACTTC
CASIRDSSYEQYF
>many|TRBD1|TRBV7-9|TRBJ1-2
TGTGCCAGCAGCTTAGCAGGACAGGATAACTATGGCTACACCTTC
CASSLAGQDNYGYTF
>-|-|TRBV28|TRBJ2-7
TGTGCCAGCAGTTTAAGGGATTACAGGTTCAGCTCCTACGAGCAGTACTTC
CASSLRDYRFSSYEQYF
>many|-|TRBV7-2|TRBJ1-1
TGTGCCAGCAGTGTGGGGAGACAGAACACTGAAGCTTTCTTT
CASSVGRQNTEAFF
>many|TRBD1|TRBV11-3|TRBJ1-1
TGTGCCAGCAGGGGGACAGCCTTGAACACTGAAGCTTTCTTT
CASRGTALNTEAFF
>few|TRBD2|TRBV4-1|TRBJ2-7
TGCGCCAGCAGCCAATCCTATCAAGCGGGAGCTTATGAGCAGTACTTC
CASSQSYQAGAYEQYF
>many|TRBD1|TRBV6-2/TRBV6-3|TRBJ2-1
TGTGCCAGCACCCTGGACAGGGGCGTTTACAATGAGCAGTTCTTC
CASTLDRGVYNEQFF
>-|-|TRBV7-2|TRBJ2-1
TGTGCCAGCAGCTTAACAGTTGGGGATGAGCAGTTCTTC
CASSLTVGDEQFF
>many|-|TRBV7-2|TRBJ1-2
TGTGCCAGCAGCTTAGCAGAAACCTATGGCTACACCTTC
CASSLAETYGYTF
>many|-|TRBV4-1|TRBJ1-6
TGCGCCAGCAGACTGGACAGCCCGGGAAATTCACCCCTCCACTTT
CASRLDSPGNSPLHF
>-|-|TRBV20-1|TRBJ2-1
TGCAGTGCTACCCCCCGAAACAATGAGCAGTTCTTC
CSATPRNNEQFF
>-|-|TRBV11-2|TRBJ1-5
TGTGCCAGCAGCTCATCCCCGACAGTCAATCAGCCCCAGCATTTT
CASSSSPTVNQPQHF
>many|-|TRBV7-6|TRBJ1-1
TGTGCCAGCAGCTTAGGAGGGGAGTGGAACACTGAAGCTTTCTTT
CASSLGGEWNTEAFF
>many|-|TRBV7-3|TRBJ1-1
TGTGCCAGCAGCTTTAAGGCAAACACTGAAGCTTTCTTT
CASSFKANTEAFF
>few|TRBD1|TRBV7-8|TRBJ2-3
TGTGCCAGCAGCTCCAGGGGGCAAGGTAGCACAGATACGCAGTATTTT
CASSSRGQGSTDTQYF
>few|-|TRBV7-3|TRBJ2-1
TGTGCCAGCAGCTTAAGGGGCTTCAATGAGCAGTTCTTC
CASSLRGFNEQFF
>few|-|TRBV6-6|TRBJ2-7
TGTGCCAGCAGTTATGGGGGAATACTCACCTACGAGCAGTACTTC
CASSYGGILTYEQYF
>-|TRBD1|TRBV4-2|TRBJ1-2
TGTGCCAGCAGCCAAGATTCAGCGGGACAGAGAAACTATGGCTACACCTTC
CASSQDSAGQRNYGYTF
>many|-|TRBV7-9|TRBJ2-7
TGTGCCAGCAGCTCGAGGACTGACTCCTACGAGCAGTACTTC
CASSSRTDSYEQYF
>-|-|TRBV19|TRBJ1-3
TGTGCCAGTAGTATCGCTGGTGGGTCTGGAAACACCATATATTTT
CASSIAGGSGNTIYF
>-|TRBD2|TRBV7-2|TRBJ2-1
TGTGCCAGCAGCACGGGGGGTGAGCAGTTCTTC
CASSTGGEQFF
>many|TRBD2|TRBV6-6|TRBJ2-3
TGTGCCAGCAGTAGACTAGCGGGAAAAGATACGCAGTATTTT
CASSRLAGKDTQYF
>many|-|TRBV7-2|TRBJ2-1
TGTGCCAGCAGCGCTAATCTTTGGGGTGAGCAGTTCTTC
CASSANLWGEQFF
>-|-|TRBV7-9|TRBJ1-4
TGTGCCAGCAGCCGCGAGACGGCTAATGAAAAACTGTTTTTT
CASSRETANEKLFF
>many|-|TRBV7-2|TRBJ2-7
TGTGCCAGCAGCTTAGTGTTGGGGGTCGAGCAGTACTTC
CASSLVLGVEQYF
>many|-|TRBV12-3/TRBV12-4|TRBJ2-7
TGTGCCAGCAGCCTACAGAATATTCTCTACGAGCAGTACTTC
CASSLQNILYEQYF
>-|-|TRBV19|TRBJ2-7
TGTGCCAGTAGCCGGACGGGGATTGAGCAGTACTTC
CASSRTGIEQYF
>few|-|TRBV20-1|TRBJ2-6
TGCAGTGCTAGGGACAGCTCTGGGGCCAACGTCCTGACTTTC
CSARDSSGANVLTF
>many|-|TRBV7-2|TRBJ1-1
TGTGCCAGCAGTCTCGGGAGTATGAACACTGAAGCTTTCTTT
CASSLGSMNTEAFF
>many|-|TRBV12-3/TRBV12-4|TRBJ2-1
TGTGCCAGCAGTTTACAACCCGGGGCCGGGCACAATGAGCAGTTCTTC
CASSLQPGAGHNEQFF
>many|-|TRBV7-2|TRBJ2-1
TGTGCCAGCAGCGTCGACTGGGCGCCACGGGCTTACAATGAGCAGTTCTTC
CASSVDWAPRAYNEQFF
>-|-|TRBV19|TRBJ1-4
TGTGCCAGTAGCCAACCGACAGGCCCCAATGAAAAACTGTTTTTT
CASSQPTGPNEKLFF
>many|-|TRBV7-2|TRBJ1-1
TGTGCCAGCAGCTTAGTTGGGACTTTCGAGGCTTTCTTT
CASSLVGTFEAFF
>many|TRBD1|TRBV7-2|TRBJ1-1
TGTGCCAGCACCCGGGACGGGACAGCGAACACTGAAGCTTTCTTT
CASTRDGTANTEAFF
>many|TRBD2|TRBV6-2/TRBV6-3|TRBJ2-2
TGTGCCAGCAGTTACCTAGCGGGTGGGGTGAGCACCGGGGAGCTGTTTTTT
CASSYLAGGVSTGELFF
>-|-|TRBV2|TRBJ1-2
TGTGCCAGCAGTGAAGGGTGGGGGGCCAACTATGGCTACACCTTC
CASSEGWGANYGYTF
>-|-|TRBV7-2|TRBJ1-5
TGTGCCAGCAGCTTGGACGGGCGCCTGCATTTT
CASSLDGRLHF
>many|TRBD1|TRBV20-1|TRBJ1-2
TGCAGTGCTAGGGGGACAGGGACCGGATATGGCTACACCTTC
CSARGTGTGYGYTF